This record concerns one TCR beta chain sequence. Antigen specificity is unknown. Full-length variable regions came from constant-region reverse primers plus semi-nested Nested Universal Primer A PCR. TCRdb ran MiXCR on the 5' RACE reads and lists one entry per CDR3 protein. This table holds about 54,000 distinct CDR3 sequences, 15% to 20% found once. Regarding the study as a whole: Tumor-infiltrating Treg TCR alpha and beta sequences overlapped most with tumor naive CD4+ T cells, then blood naive. In terms of TCR gene usage, tumor memory CD4+ T cells clustered together with blood and lymph node memory CD4+ cells, as well as with lymph node naive CD4+ cells.

Germline V gives CDR1 SGHDT, CDR2 YYEEEE. The CDR3 length is 17 residues. The J segment lost 3 bases and the V segment lost 4 bases, leaving 11 bases of the junction unmatched. CD25-based Treg depletion was applied to purified naive CD4+ T cells. This receptor was taken from a female donor with breast cancer. Sequenced material: naive CD4+ T cells sorted from blood. As for subset: naive CD4+ T cells, CD4+CD45RA+CD25-. The gene calls are TRBV5-6 and TRBJ2-4; 9 bases fit TRBD1. The CDR3 DNA sequence: TGTGCCAGCAGCCTCCGAGGTATGGGACAGGGCAAAAACATTCAGTACTTC. Amino acids: CASSLRGMGQGKNIQYF.